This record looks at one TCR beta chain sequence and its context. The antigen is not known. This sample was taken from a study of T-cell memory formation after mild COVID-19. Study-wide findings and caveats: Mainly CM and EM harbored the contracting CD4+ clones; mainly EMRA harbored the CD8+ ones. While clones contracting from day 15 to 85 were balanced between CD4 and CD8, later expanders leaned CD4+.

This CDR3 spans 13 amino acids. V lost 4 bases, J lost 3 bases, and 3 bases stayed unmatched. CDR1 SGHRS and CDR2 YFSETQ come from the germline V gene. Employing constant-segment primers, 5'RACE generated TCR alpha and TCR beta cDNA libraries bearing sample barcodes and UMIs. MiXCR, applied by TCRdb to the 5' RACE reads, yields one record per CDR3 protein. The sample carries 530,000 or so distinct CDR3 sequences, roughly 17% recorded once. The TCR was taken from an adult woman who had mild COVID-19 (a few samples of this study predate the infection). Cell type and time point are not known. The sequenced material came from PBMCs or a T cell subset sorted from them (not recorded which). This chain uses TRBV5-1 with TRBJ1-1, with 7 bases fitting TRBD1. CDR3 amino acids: CASSVQGDTEAFF. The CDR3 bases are TGCGCCAGCAGCGTTCAGGGGGACACTGAAGCTTTCTTT.